This T cell receptor beta chain was observed in a study of T cells in Graves' hyperthyroidism and ophthalmopathy. Study context: Peripheral blood collection took place at initial diagnosis, before any treatment.

For the diagnoses, clinical symptoms, serum thyroxine and TRAb, thyroid ultrasound and orbital computed tomography were used. This clonotype was recorded once. This sequence may be a read error, since a much larger clone differs from it by one base. There were TCR beta CDR3 regions amplified from RNA transcripts. With the HTBI primer set, the TCR CDR3 went through a first round of RT-PCR. TCRdb recomputed calls from the multiplex PCR reads with MiXCR, one row per CDR3 protein. The table has under 300,000 distinct CDR3 sequences, approximately 23% seen once. The sequenced sample consisted of blood. The TCR comes from a man aged 30 to 45 with Graves' ophthalmopathy.

As DNA, the CDR3 is TGCAGTGTCCCGGGACAGGGGTCGGATGAGCAGTTCTTC. It encodes CSVPGQGSDEQFF. The gene calls are TRBV20-1 and TRBJ2-1; 10 nucleotides agree with TRBD1. Germline values: CDR1 DFQATT, CDR2 SNEGSKA (reference sequence). With V trimmed by 7 bases and J by 8 bases, 8 bases remained unmatched. This CDR3 contains 13 residues.